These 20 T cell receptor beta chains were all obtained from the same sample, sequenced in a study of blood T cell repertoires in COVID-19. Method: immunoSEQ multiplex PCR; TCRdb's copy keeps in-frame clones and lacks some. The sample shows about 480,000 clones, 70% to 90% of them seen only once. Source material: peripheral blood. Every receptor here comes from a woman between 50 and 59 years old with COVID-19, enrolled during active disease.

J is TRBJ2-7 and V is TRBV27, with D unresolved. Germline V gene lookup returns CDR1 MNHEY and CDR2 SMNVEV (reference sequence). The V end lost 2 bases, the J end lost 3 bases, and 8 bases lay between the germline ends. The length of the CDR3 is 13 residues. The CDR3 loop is CASSLTNYYEQYF. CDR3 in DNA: TGTGCCAGCAGTTTAACAAACTACTACGAGCAGTACTTC.

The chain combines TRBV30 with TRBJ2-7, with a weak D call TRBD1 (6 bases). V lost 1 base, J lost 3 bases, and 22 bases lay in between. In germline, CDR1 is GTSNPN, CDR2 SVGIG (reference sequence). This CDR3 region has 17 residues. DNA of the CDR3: TGTGCCTGGAGTGCCCCCTCCAGCGACAGGCCCAGCTACGAGCAGTACTTC. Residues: CAWSAPSSDRPSYEQYF.

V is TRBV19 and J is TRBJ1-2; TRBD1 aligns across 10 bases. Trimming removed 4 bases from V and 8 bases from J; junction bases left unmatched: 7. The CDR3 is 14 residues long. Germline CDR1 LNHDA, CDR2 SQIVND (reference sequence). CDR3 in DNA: TGTGCCAGTAGTACGACAGGGGGCGCGGGGGGCTACACCTTC. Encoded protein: CASSTTGGAGGYTF.

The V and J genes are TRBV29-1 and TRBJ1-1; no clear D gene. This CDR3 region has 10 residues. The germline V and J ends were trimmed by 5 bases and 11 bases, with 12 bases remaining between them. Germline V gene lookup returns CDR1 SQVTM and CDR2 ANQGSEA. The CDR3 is CSVHLRRAFF. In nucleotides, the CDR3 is TGCAGCGTTCACCTCCGGCGGGCTTTCTTT.

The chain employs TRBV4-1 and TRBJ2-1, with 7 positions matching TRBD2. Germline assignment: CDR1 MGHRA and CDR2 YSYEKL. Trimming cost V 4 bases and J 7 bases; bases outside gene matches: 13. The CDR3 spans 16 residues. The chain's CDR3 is CASSPLGGLTRNEQFF. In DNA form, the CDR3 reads TGCGCCAGCAGCCCCCTGGGGGGACTAACCAGGAATGAGCAGTTCTTC.

The CDR3, as DNA: TGTGCCAGCAGCTCGACAGGGAGCTCCTACAATGAGCAGTTCTTC. It is translated as CASSSTGSSYNEQFF. The chain links TRBV11-1 to TRBJ2-1, with 7 bases aligning to TRBD1. The ends lost 4 bases at V and 0 bases at J; junction bases unmatched: 3. The CDR3 has 15 amino acids. Germline CDR1 is SGHAT and CDR2 is FQDESV (reference sequence).

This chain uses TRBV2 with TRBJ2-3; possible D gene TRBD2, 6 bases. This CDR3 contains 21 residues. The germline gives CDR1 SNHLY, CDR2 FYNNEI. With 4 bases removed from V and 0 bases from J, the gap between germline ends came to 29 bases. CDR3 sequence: CASSVFGRSSGPLYSTDTQYF. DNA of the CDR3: TGTGCCAGCAGTGTCTTTGGTCGGAGTAGCGGCCCACTGTATAGCACAGATACGCAGTATTTT.

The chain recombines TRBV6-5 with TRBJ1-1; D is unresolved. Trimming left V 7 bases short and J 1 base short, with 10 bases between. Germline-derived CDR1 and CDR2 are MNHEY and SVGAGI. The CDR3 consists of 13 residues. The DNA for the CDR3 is TGTGCCAGCACTGGGCAGTCGAACACTGAAGCTTTCTTT. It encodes CASTGQSNTEAFF.

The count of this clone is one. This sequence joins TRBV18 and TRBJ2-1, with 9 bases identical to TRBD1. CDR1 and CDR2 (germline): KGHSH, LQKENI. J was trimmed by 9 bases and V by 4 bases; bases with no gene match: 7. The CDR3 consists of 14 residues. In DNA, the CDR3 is TGTGCCAGCTCACGTCAACAGGGGGCGGGTGAGCAGTTCTTC. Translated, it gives CASSRQQGAGEQFF.

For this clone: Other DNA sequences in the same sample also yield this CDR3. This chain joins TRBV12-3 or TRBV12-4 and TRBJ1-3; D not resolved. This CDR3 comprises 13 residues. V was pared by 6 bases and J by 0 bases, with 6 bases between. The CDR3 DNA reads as TGTGCCAGCAGGTACAGCTCTGGAAACACCATATATTTT. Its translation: CASRYSSGNTIYF.

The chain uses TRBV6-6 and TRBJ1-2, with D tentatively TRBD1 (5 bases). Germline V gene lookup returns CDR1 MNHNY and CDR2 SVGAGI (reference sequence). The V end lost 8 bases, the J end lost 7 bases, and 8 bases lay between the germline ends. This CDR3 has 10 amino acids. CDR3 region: CASGGVGYTF. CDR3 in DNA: TGTGCCAGCGGGGGGGTTGGCTACACCTTC.

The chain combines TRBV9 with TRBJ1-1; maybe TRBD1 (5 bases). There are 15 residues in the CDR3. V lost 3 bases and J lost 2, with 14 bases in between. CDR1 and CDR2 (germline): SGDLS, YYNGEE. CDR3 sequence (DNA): TGTGCCAGCAGCGCCGGAGACAGCTACAACACTGAAGCTTTCTTT. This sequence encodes CASSAGDSYNTEAFF.

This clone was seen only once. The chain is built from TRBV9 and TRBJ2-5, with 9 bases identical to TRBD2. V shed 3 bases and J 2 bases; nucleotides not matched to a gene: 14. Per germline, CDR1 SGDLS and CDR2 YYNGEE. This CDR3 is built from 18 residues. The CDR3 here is CASSARPGLAGFQETQYF. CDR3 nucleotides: TGTGCCAGCAGCGCCCGCCCGGGGCTAGCGGGGTTTCAAGAGACCCAGTACTTC.

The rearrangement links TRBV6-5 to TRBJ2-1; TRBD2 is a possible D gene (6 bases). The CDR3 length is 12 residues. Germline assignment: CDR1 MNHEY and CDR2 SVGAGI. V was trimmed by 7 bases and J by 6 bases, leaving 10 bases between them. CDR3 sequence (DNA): TGTGCCAGCAACCCCGGGGGCAATGAGCAGTTCTTC. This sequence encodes CASNPGGNEQFF.

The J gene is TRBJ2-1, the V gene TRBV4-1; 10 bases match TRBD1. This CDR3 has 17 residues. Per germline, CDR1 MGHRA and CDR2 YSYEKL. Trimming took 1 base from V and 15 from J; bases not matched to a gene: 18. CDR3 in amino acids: CASSQVFVGTGVEWGFF. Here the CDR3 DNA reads TGCGCCAGCAGCCAAGTTTTCGTAGGGACAGGGGTCGAATGGGGGTTCTTC.

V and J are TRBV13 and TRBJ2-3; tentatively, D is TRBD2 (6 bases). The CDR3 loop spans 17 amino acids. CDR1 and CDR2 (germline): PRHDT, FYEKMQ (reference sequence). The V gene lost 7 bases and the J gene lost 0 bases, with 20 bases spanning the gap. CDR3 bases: TGTGCCAGCACCCTAACTAGCTTCTTCTCTAGCACAGATACGCAGTATTTT. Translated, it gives CASTLTSFFSSTDTQYF.

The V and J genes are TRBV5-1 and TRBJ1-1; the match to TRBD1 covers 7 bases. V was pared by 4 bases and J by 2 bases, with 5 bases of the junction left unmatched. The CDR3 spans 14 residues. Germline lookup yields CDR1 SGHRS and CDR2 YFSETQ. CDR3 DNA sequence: TGCGCCAGCAGCGTTGGGACAGCTAACACTGAAGCTTTCTTT. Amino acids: CASSVGTANTEAFF. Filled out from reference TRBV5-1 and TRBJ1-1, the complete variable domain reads KAGVTQTPRYLIKTRGQQVTLSCSPISGHRSVSWYQQTPGQGLQFLFEYFSETQRNKGNFPGRFSGRQFSNSRSEMNVSTLELGDSALYLCASSVGTANTEAFFGQGTRLTVV.

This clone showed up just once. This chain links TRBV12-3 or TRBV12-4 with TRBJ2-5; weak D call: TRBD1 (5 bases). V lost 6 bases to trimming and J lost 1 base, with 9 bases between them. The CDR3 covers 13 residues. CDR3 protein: CASSPQGQETQYF. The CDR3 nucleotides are TGTGCCAGCAGCCCCCAGGGCCAAGAGACCCAGTACTTC.

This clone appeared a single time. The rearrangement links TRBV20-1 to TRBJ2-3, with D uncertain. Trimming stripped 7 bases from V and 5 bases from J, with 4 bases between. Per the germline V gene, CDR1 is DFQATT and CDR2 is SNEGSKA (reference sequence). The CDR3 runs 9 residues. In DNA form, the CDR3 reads TGCAGTGTCGGAGATACGCAGTATTTT. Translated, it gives CSVGDTQYF.

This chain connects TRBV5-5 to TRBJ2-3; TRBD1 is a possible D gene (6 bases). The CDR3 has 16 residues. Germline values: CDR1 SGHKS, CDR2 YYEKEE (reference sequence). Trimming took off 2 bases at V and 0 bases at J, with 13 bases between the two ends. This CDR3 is CASSLIRGTSTDTQYF. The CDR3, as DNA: TGTGCCAGCAGCTTAATCAGGGGAACTAGCACAGATACGCAGTATTTT.